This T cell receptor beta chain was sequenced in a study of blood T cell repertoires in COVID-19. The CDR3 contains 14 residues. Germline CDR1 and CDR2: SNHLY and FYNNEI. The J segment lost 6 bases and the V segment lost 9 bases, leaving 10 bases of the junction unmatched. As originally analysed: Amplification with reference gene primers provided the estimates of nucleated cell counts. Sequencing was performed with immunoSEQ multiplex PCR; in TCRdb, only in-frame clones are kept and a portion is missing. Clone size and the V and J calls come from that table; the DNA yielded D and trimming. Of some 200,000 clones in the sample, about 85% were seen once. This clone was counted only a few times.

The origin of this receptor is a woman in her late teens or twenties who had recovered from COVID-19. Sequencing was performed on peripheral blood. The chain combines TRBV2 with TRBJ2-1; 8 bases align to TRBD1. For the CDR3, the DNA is TGTGCCAGTAGGGGGCAGGGGGCAGGCAATGAGCAGTTCTTC. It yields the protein CASRGQGAGNEQFF.